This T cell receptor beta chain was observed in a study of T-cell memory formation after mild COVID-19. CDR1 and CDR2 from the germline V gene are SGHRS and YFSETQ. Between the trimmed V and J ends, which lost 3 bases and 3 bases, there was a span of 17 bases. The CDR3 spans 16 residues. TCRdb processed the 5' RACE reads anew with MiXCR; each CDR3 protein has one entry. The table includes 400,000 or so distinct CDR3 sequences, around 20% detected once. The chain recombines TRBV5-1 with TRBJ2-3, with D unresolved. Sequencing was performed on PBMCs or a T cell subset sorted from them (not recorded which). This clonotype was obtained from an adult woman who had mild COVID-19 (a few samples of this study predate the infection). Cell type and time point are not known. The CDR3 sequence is CASSSDAVGSTDTQYF. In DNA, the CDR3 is TGCGCCAGCAGCTCCGACGCCGTTGGGTCGACAGATACGCAGTATTTT.